This TCR beta chain was sequenced during a study of breast tumors, draining lymph nodes, adjacent tissues. In its sample, this clonotype was seen a few times. The antigen is undetermined. The CDR3 is 15 amino acids. The V and J ends lost 1 base and 6 bases, in that order; junction bases with no gene match: 3. Germline V gives CDR1 LGHNT, CDR2 FRNRAP. Breast cancer patients provided tissue from their axillary draining lymph nodes. Study-wide findings and caveats: The data were judged consistent with most tumor T cells coming from lymph node and expanding in tumor. Tumors had less TCR diversity than lymph nodes, more than nontumor tissue. Data only fit, rather than demonstrated, lymph node origin of most tumor T cells. Luminal-like breast cancer showed significantly greater tumor-nontumor repertoire similarity than basal-like breast cancer did.

Using its own MiXCR run on the multiplex PCR reads, TCRdb lists one record per CDR3 protein. Of 150,000 to 200,000 distinct CDR3 sequences in the sample, roughly a third were seen once. The chain carries TRBV12-5 and TRBJ2-4, with 10 bases identical to TRBD1. The clonotype comes from a female donor with breast cancer. Some clones in this sample may be carry-over from other donors' samples. The sequencing input was axillary lymph node tissue. The CDR3 region has the DNA TGTGCTAGTGGTTTGGGACAGGGGGCGGGAAACATTCAGTACTTC. It encodes CASGLGQGAGNIQYF.